This T cell receptor (beta chain) derives from a study of shared T cell receptors in the human thymus. Sequencing was performed with immunoSEQ multiplex PCR; in TCRdb, only in-frame clones are kept and a portion is missing. The data show hundreds of thousands of clones, more than 75% seen once. The CDR3 extends over 18 amino acids. After removal of 1 base from V and 5 bases from J, the junction contained 11 bases not matched to a gene. Germline V gene lookup returns CDR1 SGHDT and CDR2 YYEEEE. These data also formed part of another study, on human thymus T cells. That investigation notes: It was healthy Finnish infants having corrective surgery for congenital heart defects who were the donors. Resections obtained during corrective heart surgery supplied the thymus tissue. Apparent skewing of V and J gene usage characterized both thymic and blood repertoires. Highly overlapping thymic repertoires among unrelated individuals were reported in related research.

The sequenced sample consisted of thymocytes. The chain carries TRBV5-6 and TRBJ2-5; TRBD2 aligns across 13 bases. This TCR derives from a boy under two years old with a congenital heart defect. The CDR3 DNA sequence: TGTGCCAGCAGCTTGTGCGCTCTGACTAGCGGGAGGAGGGAGACCCAGTACTTC. It specifies CASSLCALTSGRRETQYF.